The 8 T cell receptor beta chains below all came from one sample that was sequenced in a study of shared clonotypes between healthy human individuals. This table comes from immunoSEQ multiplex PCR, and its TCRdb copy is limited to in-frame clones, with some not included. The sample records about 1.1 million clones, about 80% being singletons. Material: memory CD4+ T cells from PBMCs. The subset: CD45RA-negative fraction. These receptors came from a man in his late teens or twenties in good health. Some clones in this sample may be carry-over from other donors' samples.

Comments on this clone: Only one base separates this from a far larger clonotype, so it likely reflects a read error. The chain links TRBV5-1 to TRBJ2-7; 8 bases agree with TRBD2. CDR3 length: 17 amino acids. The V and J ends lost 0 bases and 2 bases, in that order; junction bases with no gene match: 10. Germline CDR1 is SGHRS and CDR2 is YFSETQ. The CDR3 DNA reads TGCGCCAGCAGCTTGGGGAGGTATAGCGGGACGACCTACGAGCAGTACTTC. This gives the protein CASSLGRYSGTTYEQYF.

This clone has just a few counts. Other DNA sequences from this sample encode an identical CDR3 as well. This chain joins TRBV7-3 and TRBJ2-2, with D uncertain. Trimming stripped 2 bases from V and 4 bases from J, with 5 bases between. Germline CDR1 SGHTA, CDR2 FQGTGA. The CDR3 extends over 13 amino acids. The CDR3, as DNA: TGTGCCAGCAGCTTAGGGCGCACCGGGGAGCTGTTTTTT. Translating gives CASSLGRTGELFF.

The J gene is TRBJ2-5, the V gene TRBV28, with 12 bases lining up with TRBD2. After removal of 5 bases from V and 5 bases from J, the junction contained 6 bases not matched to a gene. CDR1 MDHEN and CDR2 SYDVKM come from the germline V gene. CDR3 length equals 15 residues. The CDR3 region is CASSLAGGPDETQYF. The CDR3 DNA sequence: TGTGCCAGCAGTCTAGCGGGAGGGCCAGATGAGACCCAGTACTTC.

CDR3 sequence (DNA): TGTGCCAGTAGTAGGACAGGGATGTATGATGGCTACACCTTC. This sequence encodes CASSRTGMYDGYTF. The chain recombines TRBV19 with TRBJ1-2, with 8 bases matching TRBD1. CDR1 and CDR2 from the germline V gene are LNHDA and SQIVND (reference sequence). Trimming took 4 bases from V and 6 from J; bases not matched to a gene: 7. The CDR3 spans 14 residues.

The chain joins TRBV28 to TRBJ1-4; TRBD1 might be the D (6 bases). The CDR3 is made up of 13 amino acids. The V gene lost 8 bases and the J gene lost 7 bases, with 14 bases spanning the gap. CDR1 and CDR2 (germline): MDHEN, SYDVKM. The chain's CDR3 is CASEAGGAEKLFF. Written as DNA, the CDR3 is TGTGCCAGCGAAGCGGGGGGCGCTGAAAAACTGTTTTTT.

CDR3 protein: CASSLTGDDTGELFF. CDR3 in DNA: TGCGCCAGCAGCCTGACAGGGGACGACACCGGGGAGCTGTTTTTT. V is TRBV5-1 and J is TRBJ2-2; 8 bases fit TRBD1. The CDR3 loop spans 15 amino acids. Germline V lookup: CDR1 SGHRS, CDR2 YFSETQ. J gave up 3 bases and V 4 bases, and 5 bases lay outside the gene matches.

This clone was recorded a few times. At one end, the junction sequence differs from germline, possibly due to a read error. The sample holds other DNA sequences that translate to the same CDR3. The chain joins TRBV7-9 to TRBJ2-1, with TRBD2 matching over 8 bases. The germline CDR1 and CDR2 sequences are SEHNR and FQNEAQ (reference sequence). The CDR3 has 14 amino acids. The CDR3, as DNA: TGTGCCAGCAGCCTAGCGGGCTCCTACAATGAGCAGTTCTTC. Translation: CASSLAGSYNEQFF.

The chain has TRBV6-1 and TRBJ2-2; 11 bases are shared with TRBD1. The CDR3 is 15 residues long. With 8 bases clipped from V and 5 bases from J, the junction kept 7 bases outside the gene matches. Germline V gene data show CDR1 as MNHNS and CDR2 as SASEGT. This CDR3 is CASAGQGAYTGELFF. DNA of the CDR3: TGTGCCAGCGCTGGACAGGGGGCGTATACCGGGGAGCTGTTTTTT.